What follows are 13 T cell receptor beta chains derived from one specimen sequenced in a study of patients and donors after allogeneic stem cell transplantation. TCRdb recomputed calls from the RT-PCR reads with MiXCR, one row per CDR3 protein. The sample yields about 1,800 distinct CDR3 sequences, 13% to 15% seen once. The specimen sequenced was blood, either unsorted or a sorted T cell fraction (not recorded which). The receptor set was obtained from a human donor who was either an allogeneic HSCT recipient or a stem cell or donor lymphocyte infusion donor (not recorded which). It is not recorded whose cells these are; they may come from a transplant donor.

The table lists this clonotype with a few counts. The genes are TRBV20-1 and TRBJ1-6; tentatively, D is TRBD1 (6 bases). Germline V gives CDR1 DFQATT, CDR2 SNEGSKA (reference sequence). The CDR3 spans 14 residues. The germline V and J ends were trimmed by 6 bases and 7 bases, with 16 bases remaining between them. CDR3 loop: CSAPTQGYNSPLHF. CDR3 sequence (DNA): TGCAGTGCCCCCACGCAGGGGTACAATTCACCCCTCCACTTT.

The sample holds a few counts of this clonotype. The chain carries TRBV19 and TRBJ2-5, with 8 bases that match TRBD1. This CDR3 is 14 amino acids long. Germline CDR1 is LNHDA and CDR2 is SQIVND (reference sequence). With V trimmed by 6 bases and J by 5 bases, 8 bases remained unmatched. In DNA, the CDR3 is TGTGCCAGTAGCAGACAGGGGAGGAGTGAGACCCAGTACTTC. Amino acid sequence: CASSRQGRSETQYF.

The rearrangement links TRBV5-1 to TRBJ1-2; D is undetermined. The length of the CDR3 is 14 residues. Trimming pared 4 bases from V and 3 bases from J, leaving 13 bases between. Germline lookup yields CDR1 SGHRS and CDR2 YFSETQ. CDR3 bases: TGCGCCAGCAGCAAAGCCCAGAATCACTATGGCTACACCTTC. As protein: CASSKAQNHYGYTF.

The V call is TRBV18, the J call TRBJ2-1; no definite D call. V was cut by 3 bases and J by 8 bases, with 11 bases left in between. Germline-derived CDR1 and CDR2 are KGHSH and LQKENI. The CDR3 runs 13 residues. CDR3 sequence reads: CASSPPLWDEQFF. In DNA, the CDR3 is TGTGCCAGCTCACCTCCTCTTTGGGATGAGCAGTTCTTC.

V is TRBV6-1 and J is TRBJ2-1; the D is unclear. V lost 8 bases to trimming and J lost 2 bases, with 10 bases between them. The CDR3 length is 13 residues. The germline CDR1 and CDR2 sequences are MNHNS and SASEGT. CDR3 residues: CASLVDPYNEQFF. The CDR3 DNA is TGTGCCAGCTTGGTAGACCCCTACAATGAGCAGTTCTTC.

This clonotype counts as large (0.1 to 1%). The J gene is TRBJ2-3, the V gene TRBV7-2; 11 positions match TRBD2. The CDR3 has 13 residues. The V gene's germline CDR1 is SGHTA and CDR2 FQGNSA. V was clipped by 5 bases and J by 9 bases; unmatched bases: 4. The CDR3 bases are TGTGCCAGCAGCGTTAGCGGGGGGGAAACGCAGTATTTT. Its protein product is CASSVSGGETQYF.

In its sample, this clonotype is medium-sized. The rearrangement links TRBV7-3 to TRBJ2-1, with D possibly matching TRBD2 (5 bases). The CDR3 covers 14 residues. The V end was cut by 5 bases, the J end by 6 bases, with 14 bases between. Looked up from germline, CDR1 is SGHTA and CDR2 is FQGTGA. The CDR3, as DNA: TGTGCCAGCAGCCCCCAGCCTAGCAGCAATGAGCAGTTCTTC. It codes for CASSPQPSSNEQFF.

By sample fraction, this clonotype is large (0.1 to 1%). The chain combines TRBV27 with TRBJ2-7; no clear D gene. Trimming cost V 6 bases and J 2 bases, with 17 bases left between them. The CDR3 runs 15 residues. Germline CDR1 is MNHEY and CDR2 is SMNVEV (reference sequence). The CDR3 DNA reads as TGTGCCAGCAGCCCTCTCGGAGAGACCACCTACGAGCAGTACTTC. Translated, it gives CASSPLGETTYEQYF.

The V gene is TRBV5-5, the J gene TRBJ2-2, with no clear D. The CDR3 totals 14 residues. V lost 4 bases and J 5 bases, leaving 12 bases between the germline ends. Germline CDR1 is SGHKS and CDR2 is YYEKEE (reference sequence). The CDR3 loop is CASSPPHWTGELFF. CDR3 in DNA: TGTGCCAGCAGCCCACCACACTGGACCGGGGAGCTGTTTTTT.

The chain joins TRBV15 to TRBJ1-1; D is undetermined. V lost 1 base to trimming and J lost 5 bases, with 11 bases between them. CDR3 length equals 14 residues. Germline assignment: CDR1 LNHNV and CDR2 YYDKDF (reference sequence). The CDR3 DNA reads TGTGCCACCAGCAGAGGAAGGTTTCGAACTGAAGCTTTCTTT. Protein: CATSRGRFRTEAFF.

The V call is TRBV18, the J call TRBJ2-5, with D uncertain. The V gene lost 0 bases and the J gene lost 4 bases, with 12 bases spanning the gap. The CDR3 is made up of 15 amino acids. CDR1 KGHSH and CDR2 LQKENI come from the germline V gene. The CDR3 region is CASSPPAPVAETQYF. The CDR3 nucleotides read TGTGCCAGCTCACCACCGGCACCTGTAGCAGAGACCCAGTACTTC. The whole variable domain, filled in from reference TRBV18 and TRBJ2-5, reads NAGVMQNPRHLVRRRGQEARLRCSPMKGHSHVYWYRQLPEEGLKFMVYLQKENIIDESGMPKERFSAEFPKEGPSILRIQQVVRGDSAAYFCASSPPAPVAETQYFGPGTRLLVL.

This clonotype was seen more than once but under ten times. The chain uses TRBV7-2 and TRBJ2-3, with D perhaps matching TRBD1 (6 bases). The CDR3 runs to 14 residues. Germline CDR1 is SGHTA and CDR2 is FQGNSA. With 5 bases removed from V and 6 bases from J, the gap between germline ends came to 15 bases. For the CDR3, the DNA is TGTGCCAGCAGCGGTCGTCTAAGGGGGGATACGCAGTATTTT. Protein sequence: CASSGRLRGDTQYF. Combining the CDR3 with reference TRBV7-2 and TRBJ2-3 gives the whole variable domain GAGVSQSPSNKVTEKGKDVELRCDPISGHTALYWYRQSLGQGLEFLIYFQGNSAPDKSGLPSDRFSAERTGGSVSTLTIQRTQQEDSAVYLCASSGRLRGDTQYFGPGTRLTVL.

In its sample, this clonotype was seen a few times. The CDR3 nucleotides read TGTGCCAGCAGCTTACTCGGGTCTGAAGCTTTCTTT. Amino acid sequence: CASSLLGSEAFF. The chain joins TRBV7-8 to TRBJ1-1; no definite D call. The CDR3 spans 12 residues. The germline CDR1 and CDR2 sequences are SGHVS and FQNEAQ. The V end lost 2 bases, the J end lost 6 bases, and 7 bases lay between the germline ends.